This TCR beta chain appears in the sequencing data of a study of blood T cell repertoires in COVID-19. Study in general: Material from acute and convalescent COVID-19 was sourced from the United States, Italy and Spain. The cDNA or gDNA used as material had been derived from T cells, B-cell-depleted T cells, or PBMCs.

The CDR3 is made up of 13 amino acids. Trimming removed 2 bases from V and 9 bases from J, with 11 bases in between. Germline CDR1 and CDR2: MDHEN and SYDVKM. A few counts support this clone. In the original workflow: Using reference gene primer amplification, nucleated cell counts were estimated. Sequenced by immunoSEQ multiplex PCR; TCRdb stores in-frame clones only, minus some. V, J and clone size reflect that table, while D and trimming were determined from the DNA. The data show just over 250,000 clones, about 87% seen once. The genes are TRBV28 and TRBJ1-5; D is unclear. Sequencing was done on a sample of peripheral blood. This TCR came from a woman aged 50 to 60 with acute or convalescent COVID-19. The CDR3 DNA follows: TGTGCCAGCAGTTTAGAGGGCCTGGGGCCCCAGCATTTT. Translation: CASSLEGLGPQHF.